These 22 T cell receptor beta chains were sequenced from one sample in a study of blood T cell repertoires in COVID-19. Clones were sequenced by immunoSEQ multiplex PCR, and TCRdb holds only the in-frame ones, with some missing. The table includes over 100,000 clones, about 79% detected once. The sample consisted of peripheral blood. Receptors were obtained from an elderly woman with active or convalescent COVID-19.

The chain combines TRBV12-3 or TRBV12-4 with TRBJ1-2; the match to TRBD1 covers 8 bases. The length of the CDR3 is 13 residues. Losses at the gene ends were 5 bases for V and 4 bases for J; bases not matched to a gene: 3. This CDR3 reads CASSRQGPYGYTF. CDR3 nucleotides: TGTGCCAGCAGTCGACAGGGGCCCTATGGCTACACCTTC.

The V call is TRBV4-1, the J call TRBJ2-1; 7 positions agree with TRBD2. The CDR3 is 18 amino acids. V lost 1 base to trimming and J lost 2 bases; unmatched junction nucleotides: 11. Per the germline V gene, CDR1 is MGHRA and CDR2 is YSYEKL. The CDR3 nucleotides are TGCGCCAGCAGCCAAGCCCCTAGTAGGGCGGGAGCCTACAATGAGCAGTTCTTC. This codes for CASSQAPSRAGAYNEQFF.

This clone was seen a few times. In nucleotides, the CDR3 is TGTGCCAGCAGCCGTTCTCCTAGCGGGAGGGCCAAGGTGACAGATACGCAGTATTTT. Its protein is CASSRSPSGRAKVTDTQYF. This chain uses TRBV5-4 with TRBJ2-3, with 12 nucleotides matching TRBD2. The germline gives CDR1 SGHNT, CDR2 YYREEE (reference sequence). The CDR3 extends over 19 amino acids. J gave up 3 bases and V 4 bases, and 15 bases lay outside the gene matches.

The chain links TRBV18 to TRBJ1-2, with 7 nucleotides matching TRBD1. Germline CDR1 is KGHSH and CDR2 is LQKENI. This CDR3 is built from 15 residues. V trimming: 3 bases; J trimming: 3 bases; junction bases outside the gene matches: 7. DNA for the CDR3: TGTGCCAGCTCACCGATGAGACAGGGAGACTATGGCTACACCTTC. Translated: CASSPMRQGDYGYTF.

V and J are TRBV4-1 and TRBJ2-1, with 7 bases identical to TRBD1. CDR1 MGHRA and CDR2 YSYEKL come from the germline V gene. The CDR3 sequence is 16 residues long. V lost 1 base, J lost 7 bases, and 10 bases stayed unmatched. DNA of the CDR3: TGCGCCAGCAGCCAAGCACAGGGGCCTCCATTAAATGAGCAGTTCTTC. As protein: CASSQAQGPPLNEQFF.

The chain joins TRBV28 to TRBJ2-4; 9 bases are shared with TRBD1. With 1 base clipped from V and 3 bases from J, the junction kept 4 bases outside the gene matches. There are 16 residues in the CDR3. From germline, CDR1 is MDHEN and CDR2 SYDVKM. The CDR3 loop is CASSLLDRGGKNIQYF. CDR3 DNA sequence: TGTGCCAGCAGTTTATTGGACAGGGGTGGCAAAAACATTCAGTACTTC.

This chain links TRBV27 with TRBJ2-1; 10 nucleotides align to TRBD2. The length of the CDR3 is 14 residues. CDR1 is MNHEY and CDR2 is SMNVEV in the germline V gene (reference sequence). V lost 6 bases to trimming and J lost 7 bases; unmatched junction nucleotides: 6. CDR3 sequence (DNA): TGTGCCAGCAGCCTAGCGGGAGTGTTGAATGAGCAGTTCTTC. Its translation: CASSLAGVLNEQFF.

This chain uses TRBV29-1 with TRBJ1-3; unclear D gene. This CDR3 has 14 amino acids. The germline V gene encodes CDR1 SQVTM and CDR2 ANQGSEA. Trimming took off 3 bases at V and 0 bases at J, with 9 bases between the two ends. CDR3 sequence: CSVEAANSGNTIYF. CDR3 nucleotides: TGCAGCGTTGAGGCAGCGAACTCTGGAAACACCATATATTTT.

The chain combines TRBV19 with TRBJ1-5; weak D call: TRBD1 (6 bases). V was clipped by 9 bases and J by 3 bases, with 18 bases between them. Germline CDR1 is LNHDA and CDR2 is SQIVND (reference sequence). This CDR3 has 15 amino acids. The CDR3 spells CASRITGTSNQPQHF. CDR3 coding DNA: TGTGCCAGCCGCATCACAGGGACCTCCAATCAGCCCCAGCATTTT.

Here the CDR3 DNA reads TGTGCCAGCAGCACAGGACAGGGGCGGAATGAAAAACTGTTTTTT. As protein: CASSTGQGRNEKLFF. The V call is TRBV5-4, the J call TRBJ1-4; 9 bases agree with TRBD1. In germline, CDR1 is SGHNT, CDR2 YYREEE (reference sequence). The V segment lost 4 bases and the J segment 5 bases; nucleotides outside the gene matches: 6. The CDR3 loop spans 15 amino acids.

This chain connects TRBV7-9 to TRBJ2-1, with D perhaps TRBD2 (6 bases). Germline V gene lookup returns CDR1 SEHNR and CDR2 FQNEAQ (reference sequence). Between the trimmed V and J ends, which lost 2 bases and 0 bases, there was a span of 8 bases. The CDR3 extends over 15 amino acids. CDR3 sequence: CASSLPGSSYNEQFF. The CDR3 DNA sequence: TGTGCCAGCAGCTTACCCGGGAGCTCCTACAATGAGCAGTTCTTC.

This clone was counted between two and nine times. This chain joins TRBV18 and TRBJ2-1; unclear D gene. This CDR3 is built from 12 residues. From germline, CDR1 is KGHSH and CDR2 LQKENI. Trimming shortened V by 6 bases and J by 6 bases, and 9 bases separated the two germline ends. CDR3 in amino acids: CASSPPLNEQFF. CDR3 sequence (DNA): TGTGCCAGCTCCCCTCCCCTCAATGAGCAGTTCTTC.

The V gene is TRBV24-1, the J gene TRBJ2-3, with D maybe TRBD2 (5 bases). Trimming took off 5 bases at V and 0 bases at J, with 8 bases between the two ends. CDR3 size: 14 residues. Germline V CDR1 and CDR2: KGHDR, SFDVKD. The DNA of the CDR3 is TGTGCCACCAGTGTAACGGGAAGCACAGATACGCAGTATTTT. Amino acid sequence: CATSVTGSTDTQYF.

The gene calls are TRBV20-1 and TRBJ2-5, with D unresolved. Germline loops: CDR1 DFQATT, CDR2 SNEGSKA (reference sequence). The CDR3 length is 10 residues. Deletions cut 6 bases from V and 3 bases from J, with 5 bases between. The CDR3 region is CSATEETQYF. CDR3 sequence (DNA): TGCAGTGCCACTGAAGAGACCCAGTACTTC.

This chain joins TRBV24-1 and TRBJ1-2; the D gene is possibly TRBD1 (6 bases). The V gene's germline CDR1 is KGHDR and CDR2 SFDVKD. V lost 4 bases to trimming and J lost 9 bases, with 20 bases between them. The CDR3 is 15 residues long. In DNA, the CDR3 is TGTGCCACCAGTGAGAGCGGACAGCCCTATGGAAGCTACACCTTC. This sequence encodes CATSESGQPYGSYTF.

In its sample, this clone was seen once. The chain couples TRBV19 to TRBJ1-1; no firm D call. V lost 7 bases to trimming and J lost 1 base, with 10 bases between them. The length of the CDR3 is 13 residues. The germline V gene has CDR1 LNHDA and CDR2 SQIVND (reference sequence). Written as DNA, the CDR3 is TGTGCCAGTAAGTCACCCGGGAACACTGAAGCTTTCTTT. Its translation: CASKSPGNTEAFF.

V and J are TRBV7-9 and TRBJ2-5; 8 nucleotides align to TRBD2. The CDR3 length is 15 residues. Germline trimming cut 2 bases from V and 4 bases from J; bases unmatched to any gene: 6. Germline values: CDR1 SEHNR, CDR2 FQNEAQ (reference sequence). The CDR3 coding sequence is TGTGCCAGCAGCTTACTACCGGGACTAGGAGAGACCCAGTACTTC. This encodes CASSLLPGLGETQYF.

The genes are TRBV6-5 and TRBJ2-2, with 10 bases lining up with TRBD2. V shed 6 bases and J 2 bases; nucleotides not matched to a gene: 3. CDR3 length equals 15 residues. Per germline, CDR1 MNHEY and CDR2 SVGAGI. The CDR3 region is CASRRTSGNTGELFF. DNA of the CDR3: TGTGCCAGCAGACGGACTAGCGGAAACACCGGGGAGCTGTTTTTT.

The V gene is TRBV11-2, the J gene TRBJ2-7, with D hard to call. V dropped 0 bases and J dropped 1 base, with 13 bases sitting between them. Germline lookup yields CDR1 SGHAT and CDR2 FQNNGV. The length of the CDR3 is 16 residues. In DNA form, the CDR3 reads TGTGCCAGCAGCTTAGAACCGGTTCCCCTGTCCTACGAGCAGTACTTC. Translated, it gives CASSLEPVPLSYEQYF.

The chain has TRBV5-1 and TRBJ2-5, with TRBD1 matching over 8 bases. V lost 4 bases, J lost 5 bases, and 7 bases stayed unmatched. This CDR3 has 14 residues. CDR1 is SGHRS, CDR2 YFSETQ, per germline. The CDR3 spells CASSGGQGGETQYF. The CDR3 DNA is TGCGCCAGCAGCGGCGGACAGGGTGGCGAGACCCAGTACTTC.

This sequence joins TRBV18 and TRBJ2-4; D may be TRBD1 (6 bases). The ends were cut back, 1 base at V and 3 bases at J, with 10 bases in the middle. Germline V gene sequence: CDR1 KGHSH, CDR2 LQKENI. CDR3 length: 15 residues. CDR3 in amino acids: CASSPQGQHKNIQYF. The DNA of the CDR3 is TGTGCCAGCTCACCACAAGGACAGCACAAAAACATTCAGTACTTC.

The V and J genes are TRBV4-1 and TRBJ2-7, with a possible D match to TRBD1 (5 bases). The V end lost 0 bases, the J end lost 3 bases, and 15 bases lay between the germline ends. The CDR3 length is 16 residues. Germline V CDR1 and CDR2: MGHRA, YSYEKL. The CDR3 DNA reads as TGCGCCAGCAGCCAAGAGGACACCCTTCGTTTCTACGAGCAGTACTTC. Its protein product is CASSQEDTLRFYEQYF.